This T cell receptor beta chain was captured in a study of T-cell memory formation after mild COVID-19. This clonotype was detected only a few times. TCRdb recomputed calls from the 5' RACE reads with MiXCR, one row per CDR3 protein. The table lists around 470,000 distinct CDR3 sequences, roughly 20% of them singletons. Per germline, CDR1 DFQATT and CDR2 SNEGSKA (reference sequence). CDR3 length: 15 residues. V lost 2 bases and J lost 2, with 16 bases in between. The sequence was collected from an adult woman who had mild COVID-19 (a few samples of this study predate the infection). Cell type and time point are not known. The material sequenced was PBMCs or a T cell subset sorted from them (not recorded which). This chain connects TRBV20-1 to TRBJ2-7; D might be TRBD2 (5 bases). In DNA, the CDR3 is TGCAGTGCTAGACCGGCCGGGGAACCCACCTACGAGCAGTACTTC. Translating gives CSARPAGEPTYEQYF.